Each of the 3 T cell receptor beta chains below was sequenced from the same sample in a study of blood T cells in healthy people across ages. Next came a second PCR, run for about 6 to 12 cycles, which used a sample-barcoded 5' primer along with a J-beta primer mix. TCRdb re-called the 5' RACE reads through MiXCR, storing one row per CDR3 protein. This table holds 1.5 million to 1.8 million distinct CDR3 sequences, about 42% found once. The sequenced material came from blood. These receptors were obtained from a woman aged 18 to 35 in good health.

CDR3 sequence: CASSLLAGGRSSTDTQYF. Here the CDR3 DNA reads TGTGCCAGCAGCCTACTAGCGGGGGGAAGAAGTAGCACAGATACGCAGTATTTT. The rearrangement links TRBV2 to TRBJ2-3; TRBD2 matches 12 bases. Germline trimming cut 6 bases from V and 0 bases from J; bases unmatched to any gene: 10. The germline CDR1 and CDR2 sequences are SNHLY and FYNNEI. This CDR3 has 18 amino acids.

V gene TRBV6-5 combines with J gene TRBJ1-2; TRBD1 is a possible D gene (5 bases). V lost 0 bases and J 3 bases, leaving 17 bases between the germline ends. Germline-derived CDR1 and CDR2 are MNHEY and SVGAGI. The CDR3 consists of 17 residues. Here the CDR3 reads CASSYSTVPGAYYGYTF. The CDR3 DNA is TGTGCCAGCAGTTACTCGACGGTGCCCGGGGCTTACTATGGCTACACCTTC.

The CDR3 region is CASGLVGGGNEQFF. CDR3 DNA: TGTGCTAGTGGTTTGGTGGGGGGGGGGAATGAGCAGTTCTTC. The chain recombines TRBV12-5 with TRBJ2-1; TRBD2 matches at 7 bases. Germline trimming cut 0 bases from V and 7 bases from J; bases unmatched to any gene: 3. Germline loops: CDR1 LGHNT, CDR2 FRNRAP. The CDR3 sequence is 14 residues long.